A single sample gave rise to the 15 T cell receptor beta chains below, sequenced in a study of blood T cell repertoires in COVID-19. Clones were read by immunoSEQ multiplex PCR, and TCRdb kept only the in-frame ones, dropping some. The sample has about 150,000 clones; 83% are singletons. The sample taken for sequencing was peripheral blood. All receptors come from an older woman with COVID-19, enrolled during active disease.

The rearrangement links TRBV27 to TRBJ2-1, with D perhaps TRBD2 (5 bases). The CDR3 is made up of 13 amino acids. The germline V and J ends were trimmed by 6 bases and 5 bases, with 11 bases remaining between them. The germline V gene encodes CDR1 MNHEY and CDR2 SMNVEV (reference sequence). In DNA form, the CDR3 reads TGTGCCAGCAGCCCGACGCGGGACAATGAGCAGTTCTTC. Translating it yields CASSPTRDNEQFF.

A remark on this clone: Other nucleotide sequences from this sample produce the same CDR3. The CDR3 nucleotides read TGTGCCAGCAGTGAAGCGAAGGGGATCACTGAAGCTTTCTTT. Translation gives CASSEAKGITEAFF. The chain has TRBV6-1 and TRBJ1-1; maybe TRBD1 (5 bases). CDR1 is MNHNS, CDR2 SASEGT, per germline. The CDR3 has 14 amino acids. V was shortened by 0 bases and J by 4 bases, with 9 bases between the two germline ends.

The table lists this clone with a count of one. The chain has TRBV2 and TRBJ1-1; D is perhaps TRBD1 (6 bases). Germline V gene sequence: CDR1 SNHLY, CDR2 FYNNEI. Trimming pared 8 bases from V and 5 bases from J, leaving 18 bases between. The CDR3 extends over 14 amino acids. The CDR3 nucleotides are TGTGCCAGCGCGAGGGGGGGCCGGGTGACTGAAGCTTTCTTT. It yields the protein CASARGGRVTEAFF.

V usage is TRBV11-3 and J usage is TRBJ2-1, with a possible D match to TRBD2 (5 bases). The length of the CDR3 is 14 residues. Germline CDR1 reads SGHNT; CDR2 reads YENEEA. V dropped 5 bases and J dropped 2 bases, with 10 bases sitting between them. This CDR3 is CASSPGMAYNEQFF. In DNA, the CDR3 is TGTGCCAGCAGCCCCGGGATGGCCTACAATGAGCAGTTCTTC.

This chain connects TRBV29-1 to TRBJ1-2, with a tentative D call TRBD1 (6 bases). This CDR3 has 12 amino acids. Trimming removed 5 bases from V and 4 bases from J, with 11 bases in between. CDR1 is SQVTM, CDR2 ANQGSEA, per germline. The DNA for the CDR3 is TGCAGCGTTTCAGGGGTAGGCTATGGCTACACCTTC. Translated, it gives CSVSGVGYGYTF.

The chain has TRBV10-2 and TRBJ2-1; TRBD2 matches at 11 bases. Germline assignment: CDR1 WSHSY and CDR2 SAAADI. J lost 6 bases, V lost 7 bases, and 2 bases had no gene match. The CDR3 sequence is 13 residues long. The CDR3, as DNA: TGCGCCAGCAACCTAGCGGGGGGCAATGAGCAGTTCTTC. Translated, it gives CASNLAGGNEQFF.

CDR3 loop: CASSPPGKVAGGYNEQFF. As DNA, the CDR3 is TGTGCCAGCAGCCCACCTGGAAAAGTAGCGGGAGGTTACAATGAGCAGTTCTTC. The genes are TRBV5-4 and TRBJ2-1, with 10 bases fitting TRBD2. The CDR3 consists of 18 residues. Looked up from germline, CDR1 is SGHNT and CDR2 is YYREEE (reference sequence). V gave up 4 bases and J gave up 4 bases; unmatched junction bases: 14.

The V call is TRBV5-1, the J call TRBJ1-6; 7 bases match TRBD1. The germline gives CDR1 SGHRS, CDR2 YFSETQ. The CDR3 runs to 14 residues. V shed 3 bases and J 5 bases; nucleotides not matched to a gene: 2. This CDR3 reads CASSSQGDNSPLHF. CDR3 bases: TGCGCCAGCAGCTCTCAGGGGGATAATTCACCCCTCCACTTT.

This clone was observed a few times. The chain is built from TRBV2 and TRBJ2-7; tentative D call: TRBD2 (6 bases). The CDR3 is made up of 14 amino acids. Germline lookup yields CDR1 SNHLY and CDR2 FYNNEI. With 7 bases removed from V and 3 bases from J, the gap between germline ends came to 16 bases. CDR3 in DNA: TGTGCCAGCATCGGAAGGCAGGAGGGCTACGAGCAGTACTTC. Translated, it gives CASIGRQEGYEQYF.

This sequence joins TRBV5-6 and TRBJ1-1; weak D call: TRBD1 (5 bases). The CDR3 runs to 13 residues. Germline loops: CDR1 SGHDT, CDR2 YYEEEE. Trimming took 1 base from V and 1 from J, leaving 5 bases between them. The CDR3 DNA is TGTGCCAGCAGCTTGACAGGGAACACTGAAGCTTTCTTT. This gives the protein CASSLTGNTEAFF.

There are a few counts of this clone. The chain combines TRBV7-9 with TRBJ2-2, with 9 bases matching TRBD1. The germline V gene encodes CDR1 SEHNR and CDR2 FQNEAQ (reference sequence). Trimming at V came to 5 bases and at J to 7 bases, leaving 8 bases not matched to a gene. The CDR3 extends over 15 amino acids. CDR3 region: CASSPRTGANGELFF. The CDR3 region has the DNA TGTGCCAGCAGCCCGCGGACAGGGGCGAACGGGGAGCTGTTTTTT.

V and J are TRBV19 and TRBJ1-2; tentative D call: TRBD1 (6 bases). The germline gives CDR1 LNHDA, CDR2 SQIVND (reference sequence). This CDR3 has 13 residues. The ends were cut back, 4 bases at V and 8 bases at J, with 14 bases in the middle. The CDR3 DNA follows: TGTGCCAGTAGTACCAGACAGGAAGGGGGCTACACCTTC. It codes for CASSTRQEGGYTF.

The gene calls are TRBV11-2 and TRBJ1-5; D unclear. This CDR3 region has 15 residues. The V and J ends lost 1 base and 4 bases respectively, with 11 bases between them. Germline V gene sequence: CDR1 SGHAT, CDR2 FQNNGV. CDR3 nucleotide sequence: TGTGCCAGCAGCTTAGGAAGTAGAGCAAATCAGCCCCAGCATTTT. Protein sequence: CASSLGSRANQPQHF. The full variable domain, completed using reference TRBV11-2 and TRBJ1-5, is EAGVAQSPRYKIIEKRQSVAFWCNPISGHATLYWYQQILGQGPKLLIQFQNNGVVDDSQLPKDRFSAERLKGVDSTLKIQPAKLEDSAVYLCASSLGSRANQPQHFGDGTRLSIL.

V gene TRBV19 combines with J gene TRBJ2-5; 14 bases align to TRBD2. Germline CDR1 is LNHDA and CDR2 is SQIVND (reference sequence). The length of the CDR3 is 18 residues. V lost 4 bases and J lost 1; bases outside the gene matches: 8. The CDR3 region is CASSRATSGGGIQETQYF. The CDR3, as DNA: TGTGCCAGTAGTAGGGCGACTAGCGGGGGGGGAATCCAAGAGACCCAGTACTTC.

The genes are TRBV7-2 and TRBJ1-6; the D is unclear. The CDR3 length is 14 residues. Germline V gene data show CDR1 as SGHTA and CDR2 as FQGNSA. Trimming took 5 bases from V and 7 from J, leaving 12 bases between them. The CDR3 loop reads CASSPRRVNSPLHF. CDR3 sequence (DNA): TGTGCCAGCAGCCCTAGAAGAGTAAATTCACCCCTCCACTTT.